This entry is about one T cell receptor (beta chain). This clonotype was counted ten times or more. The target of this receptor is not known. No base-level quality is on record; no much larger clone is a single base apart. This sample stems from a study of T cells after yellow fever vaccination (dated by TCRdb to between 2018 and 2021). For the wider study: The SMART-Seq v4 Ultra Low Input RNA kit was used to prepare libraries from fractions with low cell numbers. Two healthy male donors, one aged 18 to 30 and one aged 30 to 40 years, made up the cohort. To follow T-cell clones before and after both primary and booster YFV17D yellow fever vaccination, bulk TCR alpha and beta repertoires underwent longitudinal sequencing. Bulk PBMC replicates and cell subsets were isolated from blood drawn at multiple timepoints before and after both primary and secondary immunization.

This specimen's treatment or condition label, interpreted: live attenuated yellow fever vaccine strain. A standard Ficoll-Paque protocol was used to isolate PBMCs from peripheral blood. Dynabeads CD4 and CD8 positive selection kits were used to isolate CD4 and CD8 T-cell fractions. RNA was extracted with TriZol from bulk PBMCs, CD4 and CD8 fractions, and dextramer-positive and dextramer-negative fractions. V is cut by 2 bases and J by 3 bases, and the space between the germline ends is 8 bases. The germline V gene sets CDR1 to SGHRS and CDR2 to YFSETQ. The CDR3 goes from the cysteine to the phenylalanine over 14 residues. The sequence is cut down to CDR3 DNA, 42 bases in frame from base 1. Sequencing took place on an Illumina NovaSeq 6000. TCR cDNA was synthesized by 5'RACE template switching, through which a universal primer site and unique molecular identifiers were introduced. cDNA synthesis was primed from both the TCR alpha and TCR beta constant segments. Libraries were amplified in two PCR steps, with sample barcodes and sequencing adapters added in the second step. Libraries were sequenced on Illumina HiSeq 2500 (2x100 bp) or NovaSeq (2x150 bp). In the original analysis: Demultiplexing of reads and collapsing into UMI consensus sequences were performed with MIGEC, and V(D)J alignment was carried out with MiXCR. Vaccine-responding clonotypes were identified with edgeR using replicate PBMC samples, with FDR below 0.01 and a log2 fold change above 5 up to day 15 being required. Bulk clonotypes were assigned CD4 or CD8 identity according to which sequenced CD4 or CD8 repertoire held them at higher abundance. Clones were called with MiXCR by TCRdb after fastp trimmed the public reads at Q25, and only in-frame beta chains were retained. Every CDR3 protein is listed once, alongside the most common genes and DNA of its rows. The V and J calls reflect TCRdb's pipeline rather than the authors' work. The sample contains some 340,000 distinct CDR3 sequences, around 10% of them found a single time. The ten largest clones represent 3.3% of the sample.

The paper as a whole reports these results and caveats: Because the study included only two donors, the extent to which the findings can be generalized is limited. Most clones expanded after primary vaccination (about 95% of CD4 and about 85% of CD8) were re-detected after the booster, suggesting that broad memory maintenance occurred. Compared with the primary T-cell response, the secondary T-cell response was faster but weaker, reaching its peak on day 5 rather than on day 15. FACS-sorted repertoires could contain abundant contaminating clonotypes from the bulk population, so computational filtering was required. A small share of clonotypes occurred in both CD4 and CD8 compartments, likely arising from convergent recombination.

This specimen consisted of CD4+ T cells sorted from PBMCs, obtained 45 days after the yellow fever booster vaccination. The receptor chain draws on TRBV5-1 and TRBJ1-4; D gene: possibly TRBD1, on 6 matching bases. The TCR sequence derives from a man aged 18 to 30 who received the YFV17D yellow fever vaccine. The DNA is TGCGCCAGCAGCTTCGGGACATCTAATGAAAAACTGTTTTTT. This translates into CASSFGTSNEKLFF. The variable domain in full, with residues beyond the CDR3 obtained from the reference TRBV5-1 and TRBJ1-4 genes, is KAGVTQTPRYLIKTRGQQVTLSCSPISGHRSVSWYQQTPGQGLQFLFEYFSETQRNKGNFPGRFSGRQFSNSRSEMNVSTLELGDSALYLCASSFGTSNEKLFFGSGTQLSVL.